This entry features one T cell receptor beta chain sequence. Its antigen is currently unknown. V was trimmed by 0 bases and J by 8 bases, leaving 11 bases between them. This CDR3 has 13 amino acids. CDR1 is GTSNPN, CDR2 SVGIG, per germline (reference sequence). Repertoires were generated with immunoSEQ multiplex PCR, while TCRdb's copy carries only in-frame clones and drops some. The sample contains about 350,000 clones, about 85% of which appear only once. Treatment here: roughly 19 received Ad26.COV2.S at low or high dose, single or two shots; 5 received placebo; per-sample allocation not given. Sampling was done on day 63 after the first vaccine or placebo injection. This Boston cohort included adults aged 18-55 years. The data originate from a study of Ad26.COV2.S vaccination and SARS-CoV-2 variants. Study-wide results and limits: Measures of TCR breadth and depth may have fallen short of total T cell responses.

This chain links TRBV30 with TRBJ1-5, with no clear D. The sample was peripheral blood, taken in a trial of Ad26.COV2.S vaccine versus placebo. The origin of this receptor is a person between 18 and 65 years old who received the Ad26.COV2.S COVID-19 vaccine or a placebo. The CDR3 spells CAWSVFQREPQHF. Written as DNA, the CDR3 is TGTGCCTGGAGTGTATTTCAGCGGGAGCCCCAGCATTTT.